These T cell receptor beta chains were read from a single sample in a study of vaccination and CD4 T cells after COVID-19. TCRdb independently ran MiXCR on the PCR reads; one entry per CDR3 protein. Of some 14,000 distinct CDR3 sequences in the sample, around 21% were seen once. No antigens are known for them. The source material was cultured CD4+ T cells from blood. All receptors come from a human donor with COVID-19. The CDR3 runs from the conserved cysteine through the conserved F or W. The D gene is left open where the match is weak. The size of a clone is reported for some rows only, either as once, few or many, or as a class for expanded clones.

NA,TRBV7-2,few,TRBJ1-2,TGTGCCAGCAGCCCTGAGCATGATACTAACTATGGCTACACCTTC,CASSPEHDTNYGYTF
NA,TRBV10-1,NA,TRBJ1-2,TGCGCCAGCAGTGAGGGGGGGAACTATGGCTACACCTTC,CASSEGGNYGYTF
NA,TRBV6-2/TRBV6-3,few,TRBJ2-3,TGTGCCAGCTCGCTGGACGTCTCAGCAAGCACAGATACGCAGTATTTT,CASSLDVSASTDTQYF
NA,TRBV20-1,few,TRBJ1-4,TGCAGTGCTAGGGAACAGGTGGAAAAACTGTTTTTT,CSAREQVEKLFF
TRBD1,TRBV2,NA,TRBJ1-2,TGTGCCAGTACAGGGGCCAACGACGACTATGGCTACACCTTC,CASTGANDDYGYTF
NA,TRBV27,few,TRBJ2-3,TGTGCCAGCAGTATCTCGGGACCCGCATTACGCACAGATACGCAGTATTTT,CASSISGPALRTDTQYF
NA,TRBV19,few,TRBJ2-2,TGTGCCAGTAGTAATAGGGCTGGCACCGGGGAGCTGTTTTTT,CASSNRAGTGELFF
NA,TRBV14,NA,TRBJ1-6,TGTGCCAGCAGCCAACCCTTTTATAATTCACCCCTCCACTTT,CASSQPFYNSPLHF
NA,TRBV10-2,few,TRBJ1-2,TGCGCCAGCAGTCCTCGAGATCTTGGCTACACCTTC,CASSPRDLGYTF
NA,TRBV27,NA,TRBJ1-2,TGTGCCAGCAGTTCGGGGGGGGGGCTAAGGTATGGCTACACCTTC,CASSSGGGLRYGYTF
NA,TRBV20-1,NA,TRBJ1-6,TGCAGTGCTAGCGGGGACACCTATAATTCACCCCTCCACTTT,CSASGDTYNSPLHF
NA,TRBV12-3/TRBV12-4,few,TRBJ1-2,TGTGCCAGCAGTTTAGACCGATCCTATGGCTACACCTTC,CASSLDRSYGYTF
NA,TRBV11-2,few,TRBJ2-3,TGTGCCAGCAGCCTTTCGGACAGCAGCACAGATACGCAGTATTTT,CASSLSDSSTDTQYF
NA,TRBV19,few,TRBJ1-2,TGTGCCAGTAGTATCCGGGACACCACTCTTTATGGCTACACCTTC,CASSIRDTTLYGYTF